This TCR beta chain was captured in a study of OX40 agonist ivuxolimab in advanced cancers. CDR3 length: 15 amino acids. V trimming: 5 bases; J trimming: 0 bases; junction bases outside the gene matches: 3. CDR1 and CDR2 from the germline V gene are MDHEN and SYDVKM. A history of autoimmune disease or systemic immunosuppression excluded patients. Some clones are missing from TCRdb's copy, which holds only in-frame ones; the method was immunoSEQ multiplex PCR. The sample shows 50,000 to 65,000 clones, around 88% of them seen only once. The sequence was collected from an adult with an advanced solid tumor such as melanoma, head and neck, liver or kidney cancer. Here the sequenced sample was CD4+ or CD8+ T cells sorted from blood, taken in a trial of the OX40 agonist ivuxolimab. The chain links TRBV28 to TRBJ2-3; 9 nucleotides match TRBD2. The CDR3 is CASSAAGGSTDTQYF. The CDR3 DNA reads as TGTGCCAGCAGTGCAGCGGGGGGTAGCACAGATACGCAGTATTTT.